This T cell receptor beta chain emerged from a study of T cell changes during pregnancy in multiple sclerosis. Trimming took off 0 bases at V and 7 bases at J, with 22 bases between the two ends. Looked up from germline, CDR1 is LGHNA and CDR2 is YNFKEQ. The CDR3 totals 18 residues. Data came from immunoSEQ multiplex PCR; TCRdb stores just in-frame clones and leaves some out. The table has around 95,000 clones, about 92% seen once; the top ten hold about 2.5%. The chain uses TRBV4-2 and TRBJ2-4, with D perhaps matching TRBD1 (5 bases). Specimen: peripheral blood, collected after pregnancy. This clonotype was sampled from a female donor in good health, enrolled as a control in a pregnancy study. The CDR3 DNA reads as TGTGCCAGCAGCCAAGAACTGGGGCAAGTCACCTTTGGGAACATTCAGTACTTC. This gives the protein CASSQELGQVTFGNIQYF.